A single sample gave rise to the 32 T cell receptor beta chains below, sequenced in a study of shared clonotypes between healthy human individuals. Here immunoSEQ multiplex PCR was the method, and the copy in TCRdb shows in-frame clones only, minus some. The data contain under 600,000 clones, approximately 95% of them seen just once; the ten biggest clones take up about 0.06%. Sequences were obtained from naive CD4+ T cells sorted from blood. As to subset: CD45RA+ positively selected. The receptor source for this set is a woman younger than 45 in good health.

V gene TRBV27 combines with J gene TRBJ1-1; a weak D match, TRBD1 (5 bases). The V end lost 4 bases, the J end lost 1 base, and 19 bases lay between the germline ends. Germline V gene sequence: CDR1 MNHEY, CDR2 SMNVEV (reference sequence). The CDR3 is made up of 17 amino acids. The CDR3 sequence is CASSSAGPGTKNTEAFF. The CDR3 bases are TGTGCCAGCAGTTCAGCAGGGCCGGGGACCAAGAACACTGAAGCTTTCTTT.

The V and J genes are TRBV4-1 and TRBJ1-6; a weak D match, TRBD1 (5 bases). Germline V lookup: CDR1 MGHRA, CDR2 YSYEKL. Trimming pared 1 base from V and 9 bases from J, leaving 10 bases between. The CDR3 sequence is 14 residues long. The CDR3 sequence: CASSQVQGVSPLHF. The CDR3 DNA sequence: TGCGCCAGCAGCCAAGTCCAAGGGGTTTCACCCCTCCACTTT.

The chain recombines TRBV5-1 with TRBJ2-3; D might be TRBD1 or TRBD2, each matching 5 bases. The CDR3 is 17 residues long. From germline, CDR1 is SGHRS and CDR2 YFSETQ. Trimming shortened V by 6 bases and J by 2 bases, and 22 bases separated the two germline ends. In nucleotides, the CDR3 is TGCGCCAGCAACCGGGGCCCCTTCTCTACCTCCACAGATACGCAGTATTTT. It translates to CASNRGPFSTSTDTQYF.

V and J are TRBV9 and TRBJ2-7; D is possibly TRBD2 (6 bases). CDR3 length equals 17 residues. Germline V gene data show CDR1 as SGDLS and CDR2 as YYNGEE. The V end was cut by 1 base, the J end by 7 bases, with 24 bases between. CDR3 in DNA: TGTGCCAGCAGCGTATTTCCGGCAACCCGGGAGTTAGGTGAGCAGTACTTC. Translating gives CASSVFPATRELGEQYF.

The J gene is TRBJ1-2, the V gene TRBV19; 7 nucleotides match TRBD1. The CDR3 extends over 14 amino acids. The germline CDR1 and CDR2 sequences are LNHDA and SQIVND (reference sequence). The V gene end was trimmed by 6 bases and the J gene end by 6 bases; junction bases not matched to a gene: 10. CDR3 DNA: TGTGCCAGTAGCCCGTGGACAGGAGAGAATGGCTACACCTTC. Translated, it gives CASSPWTGENGYTF.

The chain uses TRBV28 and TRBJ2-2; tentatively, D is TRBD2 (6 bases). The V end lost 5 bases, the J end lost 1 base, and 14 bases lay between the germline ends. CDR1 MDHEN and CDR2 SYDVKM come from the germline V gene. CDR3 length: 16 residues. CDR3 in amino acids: CASSTSGTLNTGELFF. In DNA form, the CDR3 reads TGTGCCAGCAGTACATCCGGGACTTTGAACACCGGGGAGCTGTTTTTT.

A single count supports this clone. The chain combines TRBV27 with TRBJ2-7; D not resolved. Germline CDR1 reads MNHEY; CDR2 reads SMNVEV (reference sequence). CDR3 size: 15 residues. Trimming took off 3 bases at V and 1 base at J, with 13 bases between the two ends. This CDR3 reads CASSFVGVGSYEQYF. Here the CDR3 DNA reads TGTGCCAGCAGTTTTGTAGGAGTGGGGTCCTACGAGCAGTACTTC.

The CDR3 region is CASSLASGGTGELFF. CDR3 nucleotide sequence: TGTGCCAGCAGCTTGGCCAGTGGAGGCACCGGGGAGCTGTTTTTT. The rearrangement links TRBV5-4 to TRBJ2-2; D perhaps matches TRBD2 (5 bases). The germline V gene has CDR1 SGHNT and CDR2 YYREEE (reference sequence). V lost 0 bases to trimming and J lost 4 bases, with 10 bases between them. The CDR3 is 15 residues long. Full variable domain (rest looked up from reference TRBV5-4 and TRBJ2-2): ETGVTQSPTHLIKTRGQQVTLRCSSQSGHNTVSWYQQALGQGPQFIFQYYREEENGRGNFPPRFSGLQFPNYSSELNVNALELDDSALYLCASSLASGGTGELFFGEGSRLTVL.

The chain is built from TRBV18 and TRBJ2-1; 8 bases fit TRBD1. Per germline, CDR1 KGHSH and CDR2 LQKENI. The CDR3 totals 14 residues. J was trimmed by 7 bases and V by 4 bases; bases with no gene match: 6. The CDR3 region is CASSLVGQGNEQFF. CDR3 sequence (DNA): TGTGCCAGCTCACTCGTAGGACAGGGAAATGAGCAGTTCTTC. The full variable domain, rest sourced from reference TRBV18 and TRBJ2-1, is NAGVMQNPRHLVRRRGQEARLRCSPMKGHSHVYWYRQLPEEGLKFMVYLQKENIIDESGMPKERFSAEFPKEGPSILRIQQVVRGDSAAYFCASSLVGQGNEQFFGPGTRLTVL.

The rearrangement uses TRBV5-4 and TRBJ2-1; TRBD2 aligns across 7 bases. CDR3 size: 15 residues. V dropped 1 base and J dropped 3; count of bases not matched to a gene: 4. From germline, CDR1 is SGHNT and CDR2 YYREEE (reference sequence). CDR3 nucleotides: TGTGCCAGCAGCTTGAGTGGGAGGGTCTACAATGAGCAGTTCTTC. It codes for CASSLSGRVYNEQFF.

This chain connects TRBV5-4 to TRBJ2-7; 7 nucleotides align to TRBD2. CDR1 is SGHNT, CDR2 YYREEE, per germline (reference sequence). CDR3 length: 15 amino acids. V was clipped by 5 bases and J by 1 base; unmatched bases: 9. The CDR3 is CASSYASGESYEQYF. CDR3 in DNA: TGTGCCAGCAGTTACGCTAGCGGTGAGTCCTACGAGCAGTACTTC.

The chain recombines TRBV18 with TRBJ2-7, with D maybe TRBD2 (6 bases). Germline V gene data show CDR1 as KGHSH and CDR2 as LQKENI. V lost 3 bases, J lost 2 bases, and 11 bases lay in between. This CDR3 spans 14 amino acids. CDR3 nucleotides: TGTGCCAGCTCACCGCCGGGACTCACCTACGAGCAGTACTTC. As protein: CASSPPGLTYEQYF.

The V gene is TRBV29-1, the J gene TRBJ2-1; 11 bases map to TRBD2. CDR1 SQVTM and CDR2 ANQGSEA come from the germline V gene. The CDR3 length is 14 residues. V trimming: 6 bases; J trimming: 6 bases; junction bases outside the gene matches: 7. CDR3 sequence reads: CSVLAGGPGNEQFF. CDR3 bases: TGCAGCGTATTAGCGGGAGGGCCCGGCAATGAGCAGTTCTTC.

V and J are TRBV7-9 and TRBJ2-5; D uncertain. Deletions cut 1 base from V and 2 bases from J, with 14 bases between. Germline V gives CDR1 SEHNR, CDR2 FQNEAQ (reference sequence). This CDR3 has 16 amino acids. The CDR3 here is CASSLDYWAVQETQYF. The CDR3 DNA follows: TGTGCCAGCAGCTTAGATTATTGGGCAGTTCAAGAGACCCAGTACTTC.

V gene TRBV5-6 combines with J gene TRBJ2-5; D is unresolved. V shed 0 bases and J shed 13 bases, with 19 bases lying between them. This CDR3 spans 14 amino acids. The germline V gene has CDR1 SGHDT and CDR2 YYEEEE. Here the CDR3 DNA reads TGTGCCAGCAGCTTGGGAAGGCAAGGGAACCCCATGTACTTC. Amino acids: CASSLGRQGNPMYF.

CDR3 in DNA: TGTGCCAGCAGTTACTGGGGACAGGGGGCCGATGAGCAGTTCTTC. Protein: CASSYWGQGADEQFF. This chain uses TRBV6-5 with TRBJ2-1, with 12 positions matching TRBD1. The CDR3 is 15 residues long. V shed 1 base and J 8 bases; nucleotides not matched to a gene: 3. Germline CDR1 is MNHEY and CDR2 is SVGAGI.

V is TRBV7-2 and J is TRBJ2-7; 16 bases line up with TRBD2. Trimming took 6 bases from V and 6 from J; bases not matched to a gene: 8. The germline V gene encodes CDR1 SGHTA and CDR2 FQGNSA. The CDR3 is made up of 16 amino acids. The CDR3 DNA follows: TGTGCCAGCAGTTTCCCGGGACTAGCGGGAGGGCTCGAGCAGTACTTC. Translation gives CASSFPGLAGGLEQYF.

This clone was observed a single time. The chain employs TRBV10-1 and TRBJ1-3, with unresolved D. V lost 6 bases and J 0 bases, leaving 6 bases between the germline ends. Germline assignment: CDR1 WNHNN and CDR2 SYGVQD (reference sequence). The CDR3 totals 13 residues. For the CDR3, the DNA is TGCGCCAGCAGCCAGAGCTCTGGAAACACCATATATTTT. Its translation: CASSQSSGNTIYF.

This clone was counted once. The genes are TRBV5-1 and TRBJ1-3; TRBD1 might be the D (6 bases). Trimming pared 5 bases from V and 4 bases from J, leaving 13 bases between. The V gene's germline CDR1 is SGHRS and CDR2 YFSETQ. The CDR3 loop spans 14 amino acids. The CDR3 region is CASRGQGMGNTIYF. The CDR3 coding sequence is TGCGCCAGCAGGGGCCAGGGGATGGGAAACACCATATATTTT.

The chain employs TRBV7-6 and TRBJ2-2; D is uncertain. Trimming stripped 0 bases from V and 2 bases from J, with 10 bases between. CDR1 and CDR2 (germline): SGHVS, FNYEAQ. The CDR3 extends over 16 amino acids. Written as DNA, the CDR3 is TGTGCCAGCAGCTTAGCGTCCGGAAGCAACACCGGGGAGCTGTTTTTT. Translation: CASSLASGSNTGELFF.

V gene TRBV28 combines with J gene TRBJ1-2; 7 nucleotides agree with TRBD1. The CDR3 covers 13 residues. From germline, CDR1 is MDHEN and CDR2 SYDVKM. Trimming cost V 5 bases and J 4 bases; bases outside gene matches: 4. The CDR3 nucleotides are TGTGCCAGCAGTGCCGACAGGGTCTATGGCTACACCTTC. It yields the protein CASSADRVYGYTF.

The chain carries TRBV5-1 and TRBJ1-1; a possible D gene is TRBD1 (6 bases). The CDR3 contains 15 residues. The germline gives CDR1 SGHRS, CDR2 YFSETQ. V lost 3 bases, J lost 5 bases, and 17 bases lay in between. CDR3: CASSSTQGIGTEAFF. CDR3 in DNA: TGCGCCAGCAGCTCCACACAGGGTATTGGGACTGAAGCTTTCTTT.

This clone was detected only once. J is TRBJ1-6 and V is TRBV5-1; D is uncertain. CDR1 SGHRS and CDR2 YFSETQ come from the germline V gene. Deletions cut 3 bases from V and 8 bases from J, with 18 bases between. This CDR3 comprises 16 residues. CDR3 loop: CASSSGRAPVDSPLHF. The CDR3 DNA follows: TGCGCCAGCAGCTCTGGCCGGGCCCCGGTAGATTCACCCCTCCACTTT.

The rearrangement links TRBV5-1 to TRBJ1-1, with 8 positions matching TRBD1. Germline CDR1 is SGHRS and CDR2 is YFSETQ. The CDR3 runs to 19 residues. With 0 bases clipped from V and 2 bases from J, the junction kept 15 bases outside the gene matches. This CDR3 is CASSLADGSRDRKNTEAFF. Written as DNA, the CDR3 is TGCGCCAGCAGCTTGGCCGACGGGTCCCGGGACAGGAAAAACACTGAAGCTTTCTTT.

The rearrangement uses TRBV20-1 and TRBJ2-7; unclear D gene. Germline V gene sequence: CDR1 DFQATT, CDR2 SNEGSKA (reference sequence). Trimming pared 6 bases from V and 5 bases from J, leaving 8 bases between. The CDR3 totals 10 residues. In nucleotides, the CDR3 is TGCAGTGCAAGTTCGGACGAGCAGTACTTC. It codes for CSASSDEQYF.

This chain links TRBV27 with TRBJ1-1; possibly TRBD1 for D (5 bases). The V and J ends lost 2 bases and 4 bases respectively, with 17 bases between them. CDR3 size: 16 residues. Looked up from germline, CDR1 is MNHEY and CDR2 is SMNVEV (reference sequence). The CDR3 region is CASSLESWGVGTEAFF. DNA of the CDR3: TGTGCCAGCAGTTTAGAATCTTGGGGCGTGGGCACTGAAGCTTTCTTT.

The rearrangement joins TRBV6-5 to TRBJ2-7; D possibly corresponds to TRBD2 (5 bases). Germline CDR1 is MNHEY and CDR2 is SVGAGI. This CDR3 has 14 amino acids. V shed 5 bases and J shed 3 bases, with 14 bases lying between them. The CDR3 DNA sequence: TGTGCCAGCAGTCCCCGCGGAGGAGTCTACGAGCAGTACTTC. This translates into CASSPRGGVYEQYF.

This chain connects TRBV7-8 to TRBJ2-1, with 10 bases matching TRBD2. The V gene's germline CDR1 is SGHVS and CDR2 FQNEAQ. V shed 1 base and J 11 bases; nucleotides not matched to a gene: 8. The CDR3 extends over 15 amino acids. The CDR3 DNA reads TGTGCCAGCAGCTTAGGCCTAGCGGGAGATCGGAAGCAGTTCTTC. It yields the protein CASSLGLAGDRKQFF.

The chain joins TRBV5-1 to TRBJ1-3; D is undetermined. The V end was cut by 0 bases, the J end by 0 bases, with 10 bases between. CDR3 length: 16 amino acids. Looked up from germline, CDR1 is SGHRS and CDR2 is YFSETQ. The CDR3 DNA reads TGCGCCAGCAGCTTGGCTGGGCCAAGCTCTGGAAACACCATATATTTT. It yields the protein CASSLAGPSSGNTIYF.

CDR3 DNA sequence: TGCGCCAGCAGATCCCGTGTGGGGGACCCGAACACTGAAGCTTTCTTT. Its translation: CASRSRVGDPNTEAFF. The chain employs TRBV5-1 and TRBJ1-1, with a weak D call TRBD1 (5 bases). V dropped 5 bases and J dropped 1 base, with 18 bases sitting between them. Germline CDR1 reads SGHRS; CDR2 reads YFSETQ. The CDR3 contains 16 residues.

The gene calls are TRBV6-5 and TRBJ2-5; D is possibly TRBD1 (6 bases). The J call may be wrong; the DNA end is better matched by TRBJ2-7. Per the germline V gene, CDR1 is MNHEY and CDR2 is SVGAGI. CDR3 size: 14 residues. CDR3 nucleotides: TGTGCCAGCAGGCAACCCGGGACAAGATACGAGCAGTACTTC. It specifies CASRQPGTRYEQYF.

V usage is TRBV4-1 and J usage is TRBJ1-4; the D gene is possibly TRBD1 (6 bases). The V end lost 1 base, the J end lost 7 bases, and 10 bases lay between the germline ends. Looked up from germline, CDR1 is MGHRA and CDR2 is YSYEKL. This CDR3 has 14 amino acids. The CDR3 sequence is CASSQARGIEKLFF. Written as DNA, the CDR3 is TGCGCCAGCAGCCAAGCCAGGGGTATTGAAAAACTGTTTTTT.